The present T cell receptor (beta chain) was sequenced within a study of technical replicates of blood from several donors. Germline lookup yields CDR1 SGHTA and CDR2 FQGNSA. The ends were cut back, 2 bases at V and 5 bases at J, with 12 bases in the middle. This CDR3 has 15 amino acids. Only in-frame clones appear in the TCRdb table, and some are missing; sequencing was by immunoSEQ multiplex PCR. Of some 47,000 clones listed, around nine tenths are singletons. The receptor was derived from a human donor in good health. Some clones in this sample may be carry-over from other donors' samples. The chain links TRBV7-2 to TRBJ2-2; possibly TRBD1 for D (6 bases). Sequencing was performed on PBMCs. CDR3 amino acids: CASSLTGSATGELFF. CDR3 DNA: TGTGCCAGCAGCTTAACAGGGTCGGCTACCGGGGAGCTGTTTTTT.